These T cell receptor beta chains were read from a single sample in a study of T cell responses to AZD1222 COVID-19 vaccine. Only in-frame clones appear in the TCRdb table, and some are missing; sequencing was by immunoSEQ multiplex PCR. This sample has just under 150,000 clones, with approximately 89% found just once. Sequencing used peripheral blood, obtained 28 days after the second AZD1222 dose. The receptors shown here come from an adult who received the AZD1222 COVID-19 vaccine. CDR3s include the opening cysteine and the closing phenylalanine or tryptophan. Fields, in order: clone size, J gene, D gene, V gene, CDR3 protein. The D gene is left open where the match is weak. The size of a clone is reported for some rows only, either as once, few or many, or as a class for expanded clones.

>few|TRBJ1-5|TRBD1|TRBV6-6
CASSPEVRDRDFWRNQPQHF
>.|TRBJ1-1|.|TRBV11-3
CASSLDSRGDTEAFF
>.|TRBJ1-2|TRBD1|TRBV27
CASSLYRTGDEYGYTF
>.|TRBJ1-1|.|TRBV6-2/TRBV6-3
CASSSVNTARWPNTEAFF
>.|TRBJ2-7|.|TRBV19
CASSIDGTVPYEQYF
>.|TRBJ2-3|TRBD1|TRBV18
CASSPDRGATDTQYF
>.|TRBJ1-1|.|TRBV28
CASSLTGEAFF
>few|TRBJ1-2|TRBD1|TRBV10-3
CAITEDREGGYTF
>few|TRBJ1-5|TRBD1|TRBV28
CASSLSAGGHLNQPQHF
>once|TRBJ2-3|.|TRBV15
CATLRRGTDTQYF
>.|TRBJ1-6|.|TRBV28
CASSLLSSPLHF
>.|TRBJ1-4|.|TRBV19
CATTWGTNEKLFF
>.|TRBJ2-1|.|TRBV7-2
CASSPRGSRGINEQFF
>.|TRBJ1-2|.|TRBV5-1
CASSFSRANYGYTF
>.|TRBJ2-3|TRBD1|TRBV18
CASSPPLGQGELGTDTQYF
>.|TRBJ2-7|.|TRBV7-9
CASSPGGRPHEQYF
>.|TRBJ2-1|.|TRBV27
CASSRGSSYNEQFF
>.|TRBJ2-3|TRBD2|TRBV5-1
CASSPGLAGGIDTQYF
>.|TRBJ1-2|.|TRBV20-1
CSEANGYTF
>.|TRBJ1-2|.|TRBV5-1
CASSSTGQRNYGYTF
>.|TRBJ1-6|.|TRBV28
CASSLSGRDSPLHF
>.|TRBJ2-5|TRBD1|TRBV19
CASSISGQVGETQYF
>.|TRBJ1-1|.|TRBV4-1
CASSQGGGSMNTEAFF
>once|TRBJ2-5|.|TRBV5-6
CASSFQEGTQYF
>once|TRBJ1-1|.|TRBV5-4
CASSSQGPKNTEAFF
>.|TRBJ1-5|.|TRBV19
CASSTGQGSSYQPQHF
>few|TRBJ2-7|TRBD2|TRBV19
CASSSPRGSSYEQYF
>.|TRBJ2-3|TRBD1|TRBV11-2
CASSLGHRGSTDTQYF
>.|TRBJ2-6|.|TRBV11-2
CASSLVRSGTGANVLTF
>once|TRBJ1-5|TRBD1|TRBV24-1
CATSGDRANQPQHF
>.|TRBJ1-5|.|TRBV19
CASRPRGDQPQHF
>.|TRBJ1-2|.|TRBV12-5
CASGHGLLAVGGYTF
>.|TRBJ2-7|TRBD1|TRBV25-1
CASSEVRGDRDGEQYF
>.|TRBJ1-1|.|TRBV14
CASSHWSFAGKNTEAFF
>.|TRBJ1-2|.|TRBV12-3/TRBV12-4
CASSLSLGGYTF
>.|TRBJ2-2|.|TRBV29-1
CSVRRTGVAGELFF
>.|TRBJ2-7|TRBD2|TRBV9
CASSGGTSGPTYEQYF
>.|TRBJ2-1|.|TRBV25-1
CASTTAGGSYNEQFF
>once|TRBJ2-7|.|TRBV5-6
CASSLVDSYEQYF
>once|TRBJ2-6|.|TRBV2
CASADRSGANVLTF
>.|TRBJ2-7|.|TRBV28
CASSSSTYEQYF
>once|TRBJ1-6|.|TRBV6-6
CASSYIENSPLHF
>.|TRBJ1-1|.|TRBV18
CASSPGVGTEAFF